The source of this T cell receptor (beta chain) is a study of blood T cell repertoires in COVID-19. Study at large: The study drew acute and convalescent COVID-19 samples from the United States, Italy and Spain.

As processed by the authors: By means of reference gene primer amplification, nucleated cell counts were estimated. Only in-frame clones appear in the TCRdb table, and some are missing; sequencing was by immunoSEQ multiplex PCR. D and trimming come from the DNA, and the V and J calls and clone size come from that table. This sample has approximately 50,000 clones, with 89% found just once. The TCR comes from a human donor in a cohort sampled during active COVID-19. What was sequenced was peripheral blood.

The DNA for the CDR3 is TGTGCCAGCAGTGCCTACCTCAGGGAAGCTGAAGCTTTCTTT. Protein: CASSAYLREAEAFF. The chain joins TRBV2 to TRBJ1-1, with D perhaps matching TRBD1 (5 bases). The CDR3 runs to 14 residues. Trimming cost V 4 bases and J 6 bases, with 15 bases left between them. Per germline, CDR1 SNHLY and CDR2 FYNNEI.